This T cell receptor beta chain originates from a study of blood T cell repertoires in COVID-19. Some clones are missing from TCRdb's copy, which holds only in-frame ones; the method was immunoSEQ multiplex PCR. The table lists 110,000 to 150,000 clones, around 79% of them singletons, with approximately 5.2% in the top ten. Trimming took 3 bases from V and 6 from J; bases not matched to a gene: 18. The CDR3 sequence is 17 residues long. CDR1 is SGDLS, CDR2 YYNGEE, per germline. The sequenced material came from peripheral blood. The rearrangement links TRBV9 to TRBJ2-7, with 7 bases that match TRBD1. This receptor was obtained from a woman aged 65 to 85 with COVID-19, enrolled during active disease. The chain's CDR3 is CASSELSRDRASFEQYF. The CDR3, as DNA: TGTGCCAGCAGCGAACTAAGTAGGGACAGAGCCTCTTTCGAGCAGTACTTC.